The TCR beta chain described here comes from a study of CD8+ T cells in alopecia areata (dated by TCRdb to 2016 to 2019). Concerning the study at large: Treated patients were enrolled in an open-label pilot trial of oral tofacitinib at 5 to 10 mg twice daily for moderate-to-severe alopecia areata. Tofacitinib was administered for 6 to 18 months, and 6 months of follow-up off drug were then conducted to assess delayed response and recurrence. High-throughput TCRbeta sequencing was used to examine T cell clonal expansion in alopecia areata in both the C3H/HeJ mouse model and human patients. In humans, TCRbeta sequencing was performed on scalp tissue and on sorted CD4+ and CD8+ peripheral blood T cells from healthy controls and from patients with patchy or totalis/universalis alopecia areata. Tofacitinib-treated patients had biopsies at baseline and at 4 and 24 weeks of treatment, with a later scalp biopsy in several patients. Scalp clonality was compared across normal scalp (n=4), patchy alopecia areata scalp (n=8), and alopecia totalis/universalis scalp (n=8). RNA came from the PAXgene miRNA kit for fixed scalp, the miRNeasy kit for PBMCs, and the RNeasy kit for mouse skin. immunoSEQ multiplex PCR using 35 Vbeta forward primers and 13 Jbeta reverse primers was used to amplify TCRbeta CDR3 regions. General conclusions and limits of the study: Higher clonality and more expanded CD8+ clones were observed in lesional scalp than in normal scalp, particularly in alopecia totalis/universalis, a finding suggestive of antigenic drive. Scalp TCR repertoire analysis is complicated because resident alphabeta T cells in normal human skin are also sequenced, whereas mouse skin is dominated by gammadelta T cells. Compared with mice, TCR sequences shared between patients were less clear, possibly partly because of HLA diversity across the patient population.

This clone was detected only a few times. The antigen this receptor binds is unknown. Base qualities are not recorded, but no much larger clone differs from it by a single base. The library was prepared using the immunoSEQ multiplex PCR assay. For TCR sequencing, RNA was extracted from every sample and reverse transcribed into cDNA to serve as template. SuperScript III was used to make first-strand cDNA, primed with a 2:1 mix of oligo-dT and random hexamers. A synthetic immune receptor repertoire was used to assess amplification bias, and residual bias was removed computationally. In the paper's pipeline: After raw reads were preprocessed to remove errors, the CDR3 was defined following IMGT conventions as running from the conserved cysteine to phenylalanine. Clonality was computed by normalizing Shannon entropy by log2 of the number of productive unique TCRs and subtracting the result from 1. Scalp TCRbeta sequences were cross-referenced with sorted blood CD4 and CD8 repertoires so that the CD4 or CD8 identity of scalp clones could be inferred. TCRdb re-hosts the immuneACCESS table, in-frame sequences only. Its copies lack some clones; in the studies checked, an unresolved V gene accounts for under half of them, and the cause for the rest is not known. For V, J and clone size, that table is used; D and trimming come from the DNA. Within this sample are 250,000 or so clones, with roughly two thirds of them counted one time only. Of the sample, under 1.5% falls within the top ten clones.

V is cut by 6 bases and J by 4 bases, and the space between the germline ends is 6 bases. Reading the germline V gene gives CDR1 LGHNA and CDR2 YNFKEQ. The CDR3 contains 12 residues, cysteine and phenylalanine counted. Only CDR3 DNA remains: 36 bases, in frame from the first base. In the paper's terms, the time point label means: baseline before oral tofacitinib. Peripheral blood and lesional scalp punch biopsies were obtained from patients with alopecia areata. PBMCs were isolated by density centrifugation and stained for CD3, CD4 and CD8, after which CD4+ and CD8+ T cells were sorted on a FACSAria.

The chain uses TRBV4-2 and TRBJ2-2, with the identity of the D gene unclear. The sequenced sample was CD4+ T cells sorted from blood, obtained at week 0. The receptor comes from a human donor with alopecia areata. The DNA is TGTGCCAGCAGTAGGGCCACCGGGGAGCTGTTTTTT. This translates into CASSRATGELFF.